The 11 T cell receptor beta chains reported below all come from one sample, sequenced in a study of prognosis after radiotherapy for stage I lung cancer. Two-round multiplex PCR on genomic DNA was the method by which TCR beta CDR3 was amplified. Round one of PCR was performed, and it used primers specific to each TRBV and TRBJ gene. One entry per CDR3 protein results from TCRdb running MiXCR on the multiplex PCR reads. The sample lists some 20,000 distinct CDR3 sequences; about three fifths were seen once. The specimen comprised PBMCs, sampled before or after stereotactic body radiation therapy (not recorded which). These receptor sequences come from a donor aged 50 or older with non-small cell lung cancer.

As for this clonotype: Relative to the germline gene, one junction end is altered; a read error may explain this. CDR3 coding DNA: TGTGCCAGCAGTTGGGGGGCAGGGACTACCTCTGGAGACACCATATATTTT. Translating gives CASSWGAGTTSGDTIYF. The chain employs TRBV6-5 and TRBJ1-3; D possibly corresponds to TRBD1 (6 bases). CDR1 and CDR2 (germline): MNHEY, SVGAGI. The CDR3 covers 17 residues.

This clonotype was seen at least ten times. This rearrangement joins TRBV28 to TRBJ2-3; D ambiguous. Between the trimmed V and J ends, which lost 5 bases and 5 bases, there was a span of 8 bases. The V gene's germline CDR1 is MDHEN and CDR2 SYDVKM. The CDR3 extends over 12 amino acids. CDR3 DNA sequence: TGTGCCAGCAGTGAGGTTAGAGATACGCAGTATTTT. It is translated as CASSEVRDTQYF.

Many counts were recorded for this clonotype. In nucleotides, the CDR3 is TGTGCCAGCAGCGTAGCGAACAGGGCTGGTGAAAAACTGTTTTTT. The encoded protein is CASSVANRAGEKLFF. The chain has TRBV9 and TRBJ1-4; D is perhaps TRBD1 (6 bases). V lost 0 bases and J 7 bases, leaving 13 bases between the germline ends. The CDR3 length is 15 residues. The germline gives CDR1 SGDLS, CDR2 YYNGEE.

V usage is TRBV30 and J usage is TRBJ1-1; no clear D. Trimming stripped 0 bases from V and 8 bases from J, with 7 bases between. The CDR3 totals 11 residues. CDR1 and CDR2 (germline): GTSNPN, SVGIG (reference sequence). This chain's CDR3 is CAWSVQREAFF. Written as DNA, the CDR3 is TGTGCCTGGAGTGTGCAGCGAGAAGCTTTCTTT.

The chain's CDR3 is CASSENLGTGGFGNTIYF. In DNA, the CDR3 is TGTGCCAGCAGTGAGAACCTGGGGACAGGGGGTTTCGGAAACACCATATATTTT. V gene TRBV6-1 combines with J gene TRBJ1-3, with 11 positions matching TRBD1. In germline, CDR1 is MNHNS, CDR2 SASEGT. The CDR3 has 18 amino acids. Unmatched junction bases numbered 11, after V lost 3 bases and J lost 4 bases.

Concerning this clonotype: At one boundary the junction diverges from the germline segment, which might be a read error. The chain has TRBV27 and TRBJ2-3, with D perhaps TRBD2 (6 bases). Germline assignment: CDR1 MNHEY and CDR2 SMNVEV (reference sequence). The CDR3 consists of 16 residues. CDR3 DNA sequence: TGTGCTAGCAGTTTATTCGGGACTCACAGCACAGATACGCAGTATTTT. It is translated as CASSLFGTHSTDTQYF.

A note on this clonotype: The junction departs from germline at one end; a sequencing error may be responsible. The rearrangement joins TRBV20-1 to TRBJ2-6; D perhaps matches TRBD1 (5 bases). The CDR3 is 14 residues long. Germline values: CDR1 DFQATT, CDR2 SNEGSKA (reference sequence). CDR3 sequence: CSARGYSGANFLTF. The CDR3 DNA is TGCAGTGCTAGAGGTTACTCTGGGGCCAACTTCCTGACTTTC.

The rearrangement uses TRBV20-1 and TRBJ1-6; perhaps TRBD1 as D (5 bases). V lost 0 bases, J lost 6 bases, and 15 bases lay in between. Germline CDR1 and CDR2: DFQATT and SNEGSKA (reference sequence). The CDR3 runs 16 residues. The CDR3 sequence is CSARDNYGAVNSPLHF. CDR3 coding DNA: TGCAGTGCTAGAGACAACTATGGGGCGGTTAATTCACCCCTCCACTTT.

The chain uses TRBV11-2 and TRBJ2-5; 7 positions match TRBD1. From germline, CDR1 is SGHAT and CDR2 FQNNGV. CDR3 length: 12 residues. With 1 base clipped from V and 9 bases from J, the junction kept 2 bases outside the gene matches. CDR3 nucleotide sequence: TGTGCCAGCAGCTTAGCGCAGGGGGCCCAGTACTTC. Protein product: CASSLAQGAQYF. Supplemented by reference TRBV11-2 and TRBJ2-5, the full variable domain reads EAGVAQSPRYKIIEKRQSVAFWCNPISGHATLYWYQQILGQGPKLLIQFQNNGVVDDSQLPKDRFSAERLKGVDSTLKIQPAKLEDSAVYLCASSLAQGAQYFGPGTRLLVL.

Comment on this clonotype: This likely traces to a read error, being one base from a far larger clone. The chain employs TRBV6-2 or TRBV6-3 and TRBJ2-3, with 8 bases aligning to TRBD2. Losses at the gene ends were 7 bases for V and 2 bases for J; bases not matched to a gene: 14. The CDR3 spans 17 residues. The germline gives CDR1 MNHEY, CDR2 SVGEGT. The CDR3 bases are TGTGCCAGCATGCCAGCGGGAGTATGTCCGACCACAGATACGCAGTATTTT. As protein: CASMPAGVCPTTDTQYF.

About this clonotype itself: It differs at one base from a far larger clone, so likely a read error. The rearrangement links TRBV6-4 to TRBJ2-1; D is uncertain. The CDR3 is 15 amino acids. The V end lost 6 bases, the J end lost 8 bases, and 20 bases lay between the germline ends. Germline V gene data show CDR1 as MRHNA and CDR2 as SNTAGT. The CDR3 sequence: CASSQTVGPADEQFF. CDR3 bases: TGTGCCAGCAGCCAAACAGTGGGTCCTGCTGATGAGCAGTTCTTC.